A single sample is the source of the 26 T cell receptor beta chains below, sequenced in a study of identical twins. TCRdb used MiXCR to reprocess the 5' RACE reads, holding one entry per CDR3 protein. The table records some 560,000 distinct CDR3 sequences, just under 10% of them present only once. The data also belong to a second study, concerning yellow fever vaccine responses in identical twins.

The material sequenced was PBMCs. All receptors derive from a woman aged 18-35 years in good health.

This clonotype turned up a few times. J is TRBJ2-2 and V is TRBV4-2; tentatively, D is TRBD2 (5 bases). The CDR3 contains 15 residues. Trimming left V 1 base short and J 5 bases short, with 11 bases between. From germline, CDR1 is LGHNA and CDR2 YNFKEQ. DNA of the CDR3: TGTGCCAGCAGCCAAGGGGGAGAGAGAACCGGGGAGCTGTTTTTT. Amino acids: CASSQGGERTGELFF.

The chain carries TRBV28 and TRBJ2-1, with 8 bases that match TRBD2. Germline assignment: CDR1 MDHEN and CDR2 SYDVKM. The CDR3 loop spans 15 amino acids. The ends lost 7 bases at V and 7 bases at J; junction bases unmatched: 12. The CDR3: CASTVQRGLGNEQFF. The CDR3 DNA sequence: TGTGCCAGCACGGTCCAGCGGGGGCTTGGGAATGAGCAGTTCTTC.

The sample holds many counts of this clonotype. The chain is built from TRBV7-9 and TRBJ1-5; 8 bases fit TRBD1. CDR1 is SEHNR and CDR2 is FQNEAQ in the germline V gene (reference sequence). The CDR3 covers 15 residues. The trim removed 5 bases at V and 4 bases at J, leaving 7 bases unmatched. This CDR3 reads CASSPSGTGNQPQHF. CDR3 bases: TGTGCCAGCAGCCCCAGTGGGACAGGTAATCAGCCCCAGCATTTT.

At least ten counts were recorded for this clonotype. CDR3 sequence: CASTRANEQFF. The CDR3 region has the DNA TGTGCCAGCACCAGAGCCAATGAGCAGTTCTTC. This chain connects TRBV6-2 or TRBV6-3 to TRBJ2-1, with D unresolved. There are 11 residues in the CDR3. Germline lookup yields CDR1 MNHEY and CDR2 SVGEGT. Trimming stripped 7 bases from V and 6 bases from J, with 7 bases between.

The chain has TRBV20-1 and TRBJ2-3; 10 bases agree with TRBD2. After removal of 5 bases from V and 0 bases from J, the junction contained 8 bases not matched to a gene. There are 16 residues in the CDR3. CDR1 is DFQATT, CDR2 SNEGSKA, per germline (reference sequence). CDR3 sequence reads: CSAGSGRRTSTDTQYF. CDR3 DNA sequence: TGCAGTGCTGGTAGCGGGAGGCGGACTAGCACAGATACGCAGTATTTT.

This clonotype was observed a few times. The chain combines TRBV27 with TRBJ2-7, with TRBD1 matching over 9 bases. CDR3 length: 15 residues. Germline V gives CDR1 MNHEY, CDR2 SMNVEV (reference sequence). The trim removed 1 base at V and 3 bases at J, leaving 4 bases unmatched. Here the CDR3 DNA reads TGTGCCAGCAGTTTATGGGGACAGGGCATCTACGAGCAGTACTTC. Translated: CASSLWGQGIYEQYF.

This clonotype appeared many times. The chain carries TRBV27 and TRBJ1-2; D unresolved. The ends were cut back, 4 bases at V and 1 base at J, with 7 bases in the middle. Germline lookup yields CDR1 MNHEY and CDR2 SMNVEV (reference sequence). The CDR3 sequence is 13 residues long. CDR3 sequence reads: CASSYSVNYGYTF. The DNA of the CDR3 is TGTGCCAGCAGTTACTCAGTTAACTATGGCTACACCTTC.

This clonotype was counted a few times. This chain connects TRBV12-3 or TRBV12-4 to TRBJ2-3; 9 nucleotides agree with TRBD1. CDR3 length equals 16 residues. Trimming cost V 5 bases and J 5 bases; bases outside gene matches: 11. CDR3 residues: CASSTPGQGRKDTQYF. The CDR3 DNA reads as TGTGCCAGCAGTACTCCAGGACAGGGGAGGAAAGATACGCAGTATTTT.

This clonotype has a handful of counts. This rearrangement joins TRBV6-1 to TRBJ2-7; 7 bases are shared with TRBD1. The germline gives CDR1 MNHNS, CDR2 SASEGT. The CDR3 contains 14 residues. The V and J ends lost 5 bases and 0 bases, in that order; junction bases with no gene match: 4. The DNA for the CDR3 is TGTGCCAGCAGTAGGACAGGCCGCTCCTACGAGCAGTACTTC. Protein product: CASSRTGRSYEQYF.

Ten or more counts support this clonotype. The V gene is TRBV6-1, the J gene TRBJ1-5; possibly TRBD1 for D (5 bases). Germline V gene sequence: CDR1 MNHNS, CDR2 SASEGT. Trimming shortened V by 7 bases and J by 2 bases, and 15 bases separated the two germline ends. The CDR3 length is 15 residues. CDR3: CASTLGRGRNQPQHF. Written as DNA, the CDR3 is TGTGCCAGCACCCTCGGGAGGGGTCGCAATCAGCCCCAGCATTTT.

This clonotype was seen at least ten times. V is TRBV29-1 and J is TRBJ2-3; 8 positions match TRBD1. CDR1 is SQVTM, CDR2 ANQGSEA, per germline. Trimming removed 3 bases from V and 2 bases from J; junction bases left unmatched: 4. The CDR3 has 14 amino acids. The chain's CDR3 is CSVDNRGFTDTQYF. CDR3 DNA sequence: TGCAGCGTTGACAACAGGGGGTTCACAGATACGCAGTATTTT.

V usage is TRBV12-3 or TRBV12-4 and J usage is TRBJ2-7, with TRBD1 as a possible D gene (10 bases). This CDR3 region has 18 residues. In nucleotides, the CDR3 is TGTACCTGCAGTTCGGGGACAGGGGTTGCGGGAGGGGTCCACGAGCAGTACTTC. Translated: CTCSSGTGVAGGVHEQYF.

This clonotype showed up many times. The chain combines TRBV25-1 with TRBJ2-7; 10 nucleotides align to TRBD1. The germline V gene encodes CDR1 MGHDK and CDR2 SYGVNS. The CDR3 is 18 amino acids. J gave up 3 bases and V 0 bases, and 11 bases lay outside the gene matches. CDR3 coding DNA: TGTGCCAGCAGTGAATACTGGCGGGGGGACAGGGGAGTCTACGAGCAGTACTTC. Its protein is CASSEYWRGDRGVYEQYF.

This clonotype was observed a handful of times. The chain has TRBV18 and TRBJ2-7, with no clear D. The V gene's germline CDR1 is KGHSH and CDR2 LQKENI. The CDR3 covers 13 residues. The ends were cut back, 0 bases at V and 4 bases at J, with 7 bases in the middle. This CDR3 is CASSPPSKYEQYF. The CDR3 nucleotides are TGTGCCAGCTCACCACCGAGCAAGTACGAGCAGTACTTC.

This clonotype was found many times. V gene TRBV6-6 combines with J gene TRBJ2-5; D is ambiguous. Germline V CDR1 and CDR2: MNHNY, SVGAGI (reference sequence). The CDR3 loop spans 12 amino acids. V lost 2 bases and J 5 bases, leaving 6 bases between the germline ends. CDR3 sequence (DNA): TGTGCCAGCAGTTACCAGCCCGAGACCCAGTACTTC. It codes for CASSYQPETQYF.

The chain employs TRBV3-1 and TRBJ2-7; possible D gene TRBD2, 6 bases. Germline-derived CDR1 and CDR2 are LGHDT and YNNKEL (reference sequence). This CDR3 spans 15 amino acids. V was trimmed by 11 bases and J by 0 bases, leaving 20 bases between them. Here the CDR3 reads CASTQWRDASYEQYF. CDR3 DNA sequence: TGTGCCTCCACCCAATGGCGGGATGCCTCCTACGAGCAGTACTTC.

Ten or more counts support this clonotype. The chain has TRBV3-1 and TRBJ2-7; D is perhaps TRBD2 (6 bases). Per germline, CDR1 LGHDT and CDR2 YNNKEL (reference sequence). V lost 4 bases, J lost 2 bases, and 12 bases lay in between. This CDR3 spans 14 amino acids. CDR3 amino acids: CASSPGGTAYEQYF. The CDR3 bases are TGTGCCAGCAGCCCTGGGGGGACCGCCTACGAGCAGTACTTC.

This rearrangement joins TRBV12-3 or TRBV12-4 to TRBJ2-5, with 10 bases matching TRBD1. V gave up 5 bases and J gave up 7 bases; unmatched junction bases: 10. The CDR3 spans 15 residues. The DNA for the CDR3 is TGTGCCAGCAGTGGGGGGGGACAGGGGTACGGGACCCAGTACTTC. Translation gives CASSGGGQGYGTQYF.

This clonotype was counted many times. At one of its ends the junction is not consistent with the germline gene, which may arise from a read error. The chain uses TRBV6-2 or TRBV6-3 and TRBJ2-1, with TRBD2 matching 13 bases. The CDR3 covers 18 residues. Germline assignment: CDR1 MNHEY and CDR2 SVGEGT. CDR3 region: CASSPRLAGGLWYSEQFF. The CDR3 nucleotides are TGTGCCAGCAGTCCCAGACTAGCGGGAGGATTATGGTACAGTGAGCAGTTCTTC.

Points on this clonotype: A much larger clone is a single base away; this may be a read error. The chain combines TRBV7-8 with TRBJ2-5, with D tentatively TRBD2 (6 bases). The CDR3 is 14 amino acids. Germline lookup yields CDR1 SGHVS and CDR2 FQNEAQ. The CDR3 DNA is TGTGCCAGCGGCTTAGTGGCGGCGGGGGAGACCCAGTACTTC. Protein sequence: CASGLVAAGETQYF.

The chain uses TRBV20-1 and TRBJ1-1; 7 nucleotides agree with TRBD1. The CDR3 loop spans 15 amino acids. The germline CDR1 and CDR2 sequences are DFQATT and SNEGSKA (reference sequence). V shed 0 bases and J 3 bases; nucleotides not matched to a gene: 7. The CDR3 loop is CSARDWARGDTEAFF. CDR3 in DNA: TGCAGTGCTAGAGATTGGGCCAGGGGGGACACTGAAGCTTTCTTT.

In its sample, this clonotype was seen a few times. DNA for the CDR3: TGCGCCAGCAGTGCGGGGGTCGTGGAGGGTCACCAAGAGACCCAGTACTTC. This translates into CASSAGVVEGHQETQYF. The chain joins TRBV4-3 to TRBJ2-5, with TRBD2 identical over 7 bases. V lost 6 bases, J lost 0 bases, and 13 bases stayed unmatched. The CDR3 extends over 17 amino acids. Germline V gene sequence: CDR1 LGHNA, CDR2 YSLEER.

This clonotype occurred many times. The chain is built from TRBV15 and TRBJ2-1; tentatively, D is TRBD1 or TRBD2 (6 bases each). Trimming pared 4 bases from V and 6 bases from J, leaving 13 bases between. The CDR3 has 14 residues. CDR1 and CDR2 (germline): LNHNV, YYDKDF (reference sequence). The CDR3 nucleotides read TGTGCCACCAGCATTCAAAGGGGGGTCAATGAGCAGTTCTTC. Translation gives CATSIQRGVNEQFF.

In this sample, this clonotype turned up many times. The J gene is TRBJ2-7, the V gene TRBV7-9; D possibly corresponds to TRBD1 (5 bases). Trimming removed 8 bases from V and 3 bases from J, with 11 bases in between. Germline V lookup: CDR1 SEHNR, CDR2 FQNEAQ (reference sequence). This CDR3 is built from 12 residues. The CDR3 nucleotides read TGTGCCAGCGGCGACAGAGACTACGAGCAGTACTTC. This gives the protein CASGDRDYEQYF. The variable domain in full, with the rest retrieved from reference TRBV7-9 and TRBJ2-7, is DTGVSQNPRHKITKRGQNVTFRCDPISEHNRLYWYRQTLGQGPEFLTYFQNEAQLEKSRLLSDRFSAERPKGSFSTLEIQRTEQGDSAMYLCASGDRDYEQYFGPGTRLTVT.

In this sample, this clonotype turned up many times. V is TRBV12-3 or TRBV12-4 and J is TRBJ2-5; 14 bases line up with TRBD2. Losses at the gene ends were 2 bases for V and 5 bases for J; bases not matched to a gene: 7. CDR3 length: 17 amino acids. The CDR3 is CASSLRQGLAGVETQYF. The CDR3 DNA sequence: TGTGCCAGCAGTTTACGTCAGGGACTAGCGGGGGTGGAGACCCAGTACTTC.

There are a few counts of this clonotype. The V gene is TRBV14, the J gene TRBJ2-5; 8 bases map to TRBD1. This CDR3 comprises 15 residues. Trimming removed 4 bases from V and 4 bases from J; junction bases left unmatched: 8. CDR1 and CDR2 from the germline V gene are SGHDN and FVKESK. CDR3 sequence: CASSPSGQGGETQYF. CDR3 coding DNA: TGTGCCAGCAGCCCGTCCGGACAGGGTGGAGAGACCCAGTACTTC.